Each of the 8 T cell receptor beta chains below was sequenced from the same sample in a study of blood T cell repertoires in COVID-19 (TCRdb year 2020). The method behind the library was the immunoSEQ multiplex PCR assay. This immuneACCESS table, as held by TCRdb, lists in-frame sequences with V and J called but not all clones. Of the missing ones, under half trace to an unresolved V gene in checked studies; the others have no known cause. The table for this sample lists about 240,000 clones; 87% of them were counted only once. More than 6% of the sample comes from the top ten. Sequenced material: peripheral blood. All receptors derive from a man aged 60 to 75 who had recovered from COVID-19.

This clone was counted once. The CDR3 reads CASKLGVYNEKLFF. CDR3 in DNA: TGTGCCAGCAAATTGGGAGTTTATAATGAAAAACTGTTTTTT. This chain connects TRBV28 to TRBJ1-4; no clear D. The CDR3 has 14 residues. Trimming took 7 bases from V and 4 from J, leaving 13 bases between them. Per the germline V gene, CDR1 is MDHEN and CDR2 is SYDVKM.

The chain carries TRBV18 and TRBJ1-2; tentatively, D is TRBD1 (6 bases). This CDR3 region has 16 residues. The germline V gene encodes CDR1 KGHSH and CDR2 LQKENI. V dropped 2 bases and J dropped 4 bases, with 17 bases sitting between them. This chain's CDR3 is CASSPYQGQEGYGYTF. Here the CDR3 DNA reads TGTGCCAGCTCACCATACCAGGGGCAAGAGGGCTATGGCTACACCTTC. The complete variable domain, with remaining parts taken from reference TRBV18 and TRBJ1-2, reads NAGVMQNPRHLVRRRGQEARLRCSPMKGHSHVYWYRQLPEEGLKFMVYLQKENIIDESGMPKERFSAEFPKEGPSILRIQQVVRGDSAAYFCASSPYQGQEGYGYTFGSGTRLTVV.

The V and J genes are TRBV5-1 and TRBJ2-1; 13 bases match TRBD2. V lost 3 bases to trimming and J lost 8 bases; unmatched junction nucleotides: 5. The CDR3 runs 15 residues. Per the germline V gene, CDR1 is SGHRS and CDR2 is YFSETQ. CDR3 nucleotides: TGCGCCAGCAGCTCCACTAGCGGGGGGGCCCATGAGCAGTTCTTC. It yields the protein CASSSTSGGAHEQFF. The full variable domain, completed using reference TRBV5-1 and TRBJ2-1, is KAGVTQTPRYLIKTRGQQVTLSCSPISGHRSVSWYQQTPGQGLQFLFEYFSETQRNKGNFPGRFSGRQFSNSRSEMNVSTLELGDSALYLCASSSTSGGAHEQFFGPGTRLTVL.

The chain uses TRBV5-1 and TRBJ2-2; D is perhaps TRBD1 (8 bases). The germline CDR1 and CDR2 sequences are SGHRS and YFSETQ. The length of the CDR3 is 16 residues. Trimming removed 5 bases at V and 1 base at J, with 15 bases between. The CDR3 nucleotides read TGCGCCAGCAGGCGGGAGACAGGGGTGAACACCGGGGAGCTGTTTTTT. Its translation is CASRRETGVNTGELFF.

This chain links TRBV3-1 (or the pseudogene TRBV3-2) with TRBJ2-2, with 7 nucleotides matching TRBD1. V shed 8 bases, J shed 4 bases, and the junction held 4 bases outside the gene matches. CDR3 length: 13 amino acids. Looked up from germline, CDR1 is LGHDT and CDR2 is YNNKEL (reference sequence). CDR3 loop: CASLGGGTGELFF. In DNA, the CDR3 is TGTGCCAGCCTAGGGGGCGGCACCGGGGAGCTGTTTTTT.

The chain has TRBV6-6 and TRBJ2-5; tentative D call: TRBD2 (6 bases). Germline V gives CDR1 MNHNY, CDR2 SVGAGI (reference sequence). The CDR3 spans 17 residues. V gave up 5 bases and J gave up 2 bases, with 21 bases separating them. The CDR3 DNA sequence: TGTGCCAGCAGTCTTTCTACCGGGCGGGGTCTACAAGAGACCCAGTACTTC. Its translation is CASSLSTGRGLQETQYF.

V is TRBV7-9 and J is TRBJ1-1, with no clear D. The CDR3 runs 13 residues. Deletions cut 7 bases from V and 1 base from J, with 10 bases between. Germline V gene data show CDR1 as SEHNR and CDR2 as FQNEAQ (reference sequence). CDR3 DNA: TGTGCCAGCAAGCGGGGAACGAACACTGAAGCTTTCTTT. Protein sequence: CASKRGTNTEAFF.

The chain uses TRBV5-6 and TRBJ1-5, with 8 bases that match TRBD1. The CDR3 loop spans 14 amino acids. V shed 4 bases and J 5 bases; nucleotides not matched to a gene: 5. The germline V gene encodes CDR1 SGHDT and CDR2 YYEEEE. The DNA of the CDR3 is TGTGCCAGCAGCATGGACAGGGCAGATCAGCCCCAGCATTTT. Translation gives CASSMDRADQPQHF.